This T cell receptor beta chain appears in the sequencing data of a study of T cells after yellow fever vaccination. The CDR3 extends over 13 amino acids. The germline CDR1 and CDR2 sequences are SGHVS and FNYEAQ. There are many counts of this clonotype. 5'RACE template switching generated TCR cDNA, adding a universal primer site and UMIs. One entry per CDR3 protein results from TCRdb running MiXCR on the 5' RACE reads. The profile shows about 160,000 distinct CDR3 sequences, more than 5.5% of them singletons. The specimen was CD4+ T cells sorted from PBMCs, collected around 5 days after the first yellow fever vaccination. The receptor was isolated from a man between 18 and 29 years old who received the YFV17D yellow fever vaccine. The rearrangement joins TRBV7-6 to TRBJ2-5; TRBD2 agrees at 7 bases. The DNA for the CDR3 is TGTGCGAGCGGGAACGGCGGGGCAGAGACCCAGTACTTC. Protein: CASGNGGAETQYF.